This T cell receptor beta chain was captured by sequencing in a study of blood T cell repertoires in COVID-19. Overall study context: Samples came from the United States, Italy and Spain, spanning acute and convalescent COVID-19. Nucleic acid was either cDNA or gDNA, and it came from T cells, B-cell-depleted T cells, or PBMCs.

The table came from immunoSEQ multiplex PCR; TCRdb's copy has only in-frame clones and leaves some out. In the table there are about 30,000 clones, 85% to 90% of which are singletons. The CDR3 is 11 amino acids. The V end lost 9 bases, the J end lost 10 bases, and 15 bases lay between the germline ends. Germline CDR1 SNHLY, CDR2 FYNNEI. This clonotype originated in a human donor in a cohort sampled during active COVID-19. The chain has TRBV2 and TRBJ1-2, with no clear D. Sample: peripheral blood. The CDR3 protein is CAREERRDYTF. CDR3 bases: TGTGCCAGGGAGGAACGGCGTGACTACACCTTC.